This T cell receptor beta chain was found in a study of human versus mouse CDR3 diversity and MHC coevolution. TCRdb's table, derived via immunoSEQ multiplex PCR, lists solely in-frame clones and lacks some. The table has about 77,000 clones, roughly 92% seen once. After removal of 5 bases from V and 2 bases from J, the junction contained 5 bases not matched to a gene. This CDR3 contains 15 residues. CDR1 and CDR2 from the germline V gene are MGHRA and YSYEKL. The chain is built from TRBV4-1 and TRBJ2-7, with 11 bases fitting TRBD2. The sample was naive CD4+ T cells from blood. Subset reported: CD45RO-negative CD62L-positive naive CD4 T cells. This receptor was identified in a person aged 30 to 69 in good health. In nucleotides, the CDR3 is TGCGCCAGCAGCGAGCCTAGCGGGGGGCCCTACGAGCAGTACTTC. Encoded protein: CASSEPSGGPYEQYF.